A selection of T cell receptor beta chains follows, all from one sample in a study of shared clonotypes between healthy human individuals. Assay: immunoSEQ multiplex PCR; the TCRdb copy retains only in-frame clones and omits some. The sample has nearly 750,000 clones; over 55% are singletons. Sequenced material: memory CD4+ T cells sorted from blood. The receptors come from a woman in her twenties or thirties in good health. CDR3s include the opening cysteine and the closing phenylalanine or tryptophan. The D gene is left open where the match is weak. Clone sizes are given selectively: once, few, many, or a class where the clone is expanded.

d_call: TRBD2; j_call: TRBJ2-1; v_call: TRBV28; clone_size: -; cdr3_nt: TGTGCCAGCAGTTCCTGGCGGGAGGGCCTCAATGAGCAGTTCTTC; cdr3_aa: CASSSWREGLNEQFF
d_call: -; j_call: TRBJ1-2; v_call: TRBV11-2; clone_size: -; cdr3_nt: TGTGCCAGCAGCTTGGTTTCAGGGGAGGATGGCTACACCTTC; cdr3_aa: CASSLVSGEDGYTF
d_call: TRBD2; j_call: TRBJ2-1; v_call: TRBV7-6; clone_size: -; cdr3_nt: TGTGCCAGCAGCCGAATACTAGCGGGAGGGGGAGGGGAGCAGTTCTTC; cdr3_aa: CASSRILAGGGGEQFF
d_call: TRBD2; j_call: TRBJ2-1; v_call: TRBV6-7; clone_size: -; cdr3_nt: TGTGCCAGCAGTCCTACTAGCGGCCTCTACAATGAGCAGTTCTTC; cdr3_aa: CASSPTSGLYNEQFF
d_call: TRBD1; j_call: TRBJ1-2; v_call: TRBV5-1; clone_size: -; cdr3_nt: TGCGCCACCGGACAGGGCACTAACTATGGCTACACCTTC; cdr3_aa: CATGQGTNYGYTF
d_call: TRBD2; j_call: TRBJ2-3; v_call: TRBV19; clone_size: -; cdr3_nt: TGTGCCAGTAGTATCGGGAGGTGGGATACGCAGTATTTT; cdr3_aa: CASSIGRWDTQYF
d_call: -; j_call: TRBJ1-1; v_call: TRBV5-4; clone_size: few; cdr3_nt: TGTGCCAGCAGCTTGGATGGGGACGGCGCTTTCTTT; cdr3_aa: CASSLDGDGAFF
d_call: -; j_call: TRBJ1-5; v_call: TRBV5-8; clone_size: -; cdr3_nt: TGTGCCAGCAGCTTGGCAGGGGCATACACTCAGCCCCAGCATTTT; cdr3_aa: CASSLAGAYTQPQHF
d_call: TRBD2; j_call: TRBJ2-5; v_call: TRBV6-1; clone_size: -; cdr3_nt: TGTGCCAGCAGTGAAGAGGAAGCTAGCGGGGCGCCCCAGTACTTC; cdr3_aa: CASSEEEASGAPQYF
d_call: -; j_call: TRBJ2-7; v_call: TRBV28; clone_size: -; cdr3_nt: TGTGCGGTAGGGGCCTACGAGCAGTACTTC; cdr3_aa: CAVGAYEQYF
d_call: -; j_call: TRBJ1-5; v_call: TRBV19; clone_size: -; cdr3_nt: TGTGCCAGTAGCCCCACCGCTTCAGGGCGTCAGCCCCAGCATTTT; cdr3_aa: CASSPTASGRQPQHF
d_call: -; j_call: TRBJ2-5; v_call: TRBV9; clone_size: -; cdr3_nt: TGTGCCAGCAGCGGCCCCATTGGTGGCACCCAGTACTTC; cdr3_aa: CASSGPIGGTQYF
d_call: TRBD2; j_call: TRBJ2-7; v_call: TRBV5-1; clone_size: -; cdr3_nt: TGCGCCAGCAGCTTGGGACTAGCTTTGTACGAGCAGTACTTC; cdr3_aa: CASSLGLALYEQYF
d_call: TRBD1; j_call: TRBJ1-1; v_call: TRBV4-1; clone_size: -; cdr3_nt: TGCGCCAGCAGCCAGGACAGGGCTTCGAGACTGAACACTGAAGCTTTCTTT; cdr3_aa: CASSQDRASRLNTEAFF
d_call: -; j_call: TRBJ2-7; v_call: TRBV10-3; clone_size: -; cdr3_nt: TGTGCCATCAGTGTTCCCGGCTCCTACGAGCAGTACTTC; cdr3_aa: CAISVPGSYEQYF
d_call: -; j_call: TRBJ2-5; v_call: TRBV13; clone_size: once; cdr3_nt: TGTGCCAGCAGCTCAGGGGGAGGAGAGACCCAGTACTTC; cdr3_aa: CASSSGGGETQYF
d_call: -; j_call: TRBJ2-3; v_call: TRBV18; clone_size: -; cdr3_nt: TGTGCCAGCTCACGCTTAAATTACGGAGATACGCAGTATTTT; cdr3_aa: CASSRLNYGDTQYF
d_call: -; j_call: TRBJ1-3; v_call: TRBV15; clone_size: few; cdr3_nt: TGTGCCACCAGCGCACCTCTTCTCCGGGACATTTCTGGAAACACCATATATTTT; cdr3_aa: CATSAPLLRDISGNTIYF
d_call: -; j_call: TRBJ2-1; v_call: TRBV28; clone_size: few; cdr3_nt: TGTGCCTGTAGGGGGAGAGCCAATGAGCAGTTCTTC; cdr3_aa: CACRGRANEQFF
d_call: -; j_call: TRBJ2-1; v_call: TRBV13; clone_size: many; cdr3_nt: TGTGCCAGCAGCCCCCCGGGGTCGGGGCTGAGGGAGCAGTTCTTC; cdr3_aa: CASSPPGSGLREQFF
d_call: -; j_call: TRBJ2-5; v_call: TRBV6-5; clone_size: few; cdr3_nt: TGTGCCAGCAGCCCACGACAGCAAGAGACCCAGTACTTC; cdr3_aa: CASSPRQQETQYF
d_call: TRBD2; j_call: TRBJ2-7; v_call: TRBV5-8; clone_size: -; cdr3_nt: TGTGCCAGCAGCTTTCTAGCGGCCCCCTACGAGCAGTACTTC; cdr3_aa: CASSFLAAPYEQYF
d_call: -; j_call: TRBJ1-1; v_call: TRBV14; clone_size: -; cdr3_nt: TGTGCCAGCAGCCAAGAGGGAGCCATACCCACTGAAGCTTTCTTT; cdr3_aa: CASSQEGAIPTEAFF
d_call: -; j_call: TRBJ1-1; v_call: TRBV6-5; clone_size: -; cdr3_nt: TGTGCCAGCAGTAGTCATATGAACACTGAAGCTTTCTTT; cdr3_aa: CASSSHMNTEAFF
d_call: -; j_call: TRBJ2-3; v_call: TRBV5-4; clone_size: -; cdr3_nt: TGTGCCAGCAGCCATCCTCTAGTTACAGATACGCAGTATTTT; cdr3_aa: CASSHPLVTDTQYF
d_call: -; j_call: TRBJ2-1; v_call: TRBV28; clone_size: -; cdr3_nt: TGTGCCAGCAGTAAGAGCAACAATTTCTACAATGAGCAGTTCTTC; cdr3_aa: CASSKSNNFYNEQFF
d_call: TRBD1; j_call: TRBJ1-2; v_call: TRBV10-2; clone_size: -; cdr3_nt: TGCGCCAGCAGGGACCACACCCGGGACAGGGGGCTCTATGGCTACACCTTC; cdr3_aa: CASRDHTRDRGLYGYTF
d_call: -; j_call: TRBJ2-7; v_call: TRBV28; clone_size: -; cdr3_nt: TGTGCCAGCAGTTTGGGCCACGAGCAGTACTTC; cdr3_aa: CASSLGHEQYF
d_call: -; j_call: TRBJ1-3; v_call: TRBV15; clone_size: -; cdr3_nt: TGTGCCACCAGCAGGCCAGGGGCGGGAAACACCATATATTTT; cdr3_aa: CATSRPGAGNTIYF
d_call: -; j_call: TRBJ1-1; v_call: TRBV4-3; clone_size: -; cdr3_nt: TGCGCCAGCAGCCAAACCCGGGCGGGAAACACTGAAGCTTTCTTT; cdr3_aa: CASSQTRAGNTEAFF
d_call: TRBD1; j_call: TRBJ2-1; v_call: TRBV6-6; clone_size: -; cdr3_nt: TGTGCCAGCAGTAAACCGACAGGGTACAATGAGCAGTTCTTC; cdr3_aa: CASSKPTGYNEQFF
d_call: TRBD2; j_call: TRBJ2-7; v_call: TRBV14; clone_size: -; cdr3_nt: TGTGCCAGCAGCCTTAAACCGGGACTAGCGGGAGGCCGAGTATACGAGCAGTACTTC; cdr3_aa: CASSLKPGLAGGRVYEQYF
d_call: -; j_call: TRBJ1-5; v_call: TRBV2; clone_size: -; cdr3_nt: TGTGCCAGCAGTTACAGGGATTATAGCAATCAGCCCCAGCATTTT; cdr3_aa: CASSYRDYSNQPQHF
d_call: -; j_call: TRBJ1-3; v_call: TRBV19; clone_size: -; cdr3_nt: TGTGCCAGCCTAGACCGACAGGCTGGAAACACCATATATTTT; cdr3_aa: CASLDRQAGNTIYF
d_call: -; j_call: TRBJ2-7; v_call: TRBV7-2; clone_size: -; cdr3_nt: TGTGCCAGCAGCACAGTTGTATCCTACGAGCAGTACTTC; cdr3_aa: CASSTVVSYEQYF
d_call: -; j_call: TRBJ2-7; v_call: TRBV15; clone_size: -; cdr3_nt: TGTGCCACCAGCAGAGATCCGGGTGCCTACGAGCAGTACTTC; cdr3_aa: CATSRDPGAYEQYF
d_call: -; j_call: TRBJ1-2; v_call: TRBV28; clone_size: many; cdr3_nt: TGTGCCAGCAGTTTTCCCCTCAGGGGCGGCTACACCTTC; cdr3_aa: CASSFPLRGGYTF
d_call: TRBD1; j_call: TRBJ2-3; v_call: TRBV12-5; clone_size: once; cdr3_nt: TGTGCTAGTGGGGGACAGGGGGCCGGAGATACGCAGTATTTT; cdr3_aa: CASGGQGAGDTQYF
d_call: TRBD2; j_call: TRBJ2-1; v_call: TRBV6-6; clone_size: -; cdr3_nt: TGTGCCAGCAGCCCCCGGGGTAGCGGGGGCCATGAGCAGTTCTTC; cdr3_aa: CASSPRGSGGHEQFF
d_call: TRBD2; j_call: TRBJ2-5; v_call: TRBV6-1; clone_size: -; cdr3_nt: TGTGCCAGCCGTACCGGGGGGAGAGAGACCCAGTACTTC; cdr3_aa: CASRTGGRETQYF
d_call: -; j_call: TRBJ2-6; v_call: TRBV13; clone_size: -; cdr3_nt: TGTGCCAGCAGCTTCAGGGGCTCTGGGGCCAACGTCCTGACTTTC; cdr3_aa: CASSFRGSGANVLTF
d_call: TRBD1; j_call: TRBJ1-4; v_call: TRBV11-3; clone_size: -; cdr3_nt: TGTGCCAGCAGCTTAAGGACAGGGCGAAATGAAAAACTGTTTTTT; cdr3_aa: CASSLRTGRNEKLFF
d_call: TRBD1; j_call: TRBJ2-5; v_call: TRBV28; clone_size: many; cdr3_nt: TGTGCCAGTGGGACAGGTCAAGAGACCCAGTACTTC; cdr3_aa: CASGTGQETQYF
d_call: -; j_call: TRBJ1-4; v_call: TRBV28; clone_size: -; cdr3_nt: TGTGCCATCGGCGGGATATTTAATGAAAAACTGTTTTTT; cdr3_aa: CAIGGIFNEKLFF
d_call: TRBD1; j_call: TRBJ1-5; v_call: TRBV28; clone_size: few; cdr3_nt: TGTGCCAGCAGGGTAACGGGACAGCCTTTCAATAGCAATCAGCCCCAGCATTTT; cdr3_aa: CASRVTGQPFNSNQPQHF
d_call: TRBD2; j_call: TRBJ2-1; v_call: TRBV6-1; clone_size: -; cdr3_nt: TGTGCCAGCAGCCGGACTAGCGGGTTGTACAATGAGCAGTTCTTC; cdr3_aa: CASSRTSGLYNEQFF
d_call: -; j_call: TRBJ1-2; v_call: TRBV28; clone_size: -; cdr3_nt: TGTGCCAGCAGTTTAACAGGTTCTAACTATGGCTACACCTTC; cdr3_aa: CASSLTGSNYGYTF
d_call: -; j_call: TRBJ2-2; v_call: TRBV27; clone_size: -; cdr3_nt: TGTGCCAGCAGTTTCCCCCCAACTGGTACCGGGGAGCTGTTTTTT; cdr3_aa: CASSFPPTGTGELFF
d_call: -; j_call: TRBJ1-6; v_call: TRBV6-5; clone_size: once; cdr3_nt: TGTGCCAGCAGTTACGAAGATAATTCACCCCTCCACTTT; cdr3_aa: CASSYEDNSPLHF
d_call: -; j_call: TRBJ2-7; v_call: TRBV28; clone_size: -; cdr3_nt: TGTGCCAGCAGTTTTCTCCCCTCGGGTACAATAGAATACGAGCAGTACTTC; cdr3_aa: CASSFLPSGTIEYEQYF
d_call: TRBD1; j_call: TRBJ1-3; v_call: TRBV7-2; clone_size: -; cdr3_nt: TGTGCCAGCAGCTTAGTTCGGACAGGAACATATTTT; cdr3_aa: CASSLVRTGTYF
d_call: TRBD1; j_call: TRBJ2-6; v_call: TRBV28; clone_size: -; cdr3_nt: TGTGCCAGCAGTGGCTTTGGGGACAGGGCCCCTGGGGCCAACGTCCTGACTTTC; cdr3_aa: CASSGFGDRAPGANVLTF
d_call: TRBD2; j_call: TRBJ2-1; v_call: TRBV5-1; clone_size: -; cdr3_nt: TGCGCCAGCAGCTACATCAGCGGGAACAATGAGCAGTTCTTC; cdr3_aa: CASSYISGNNEQFF
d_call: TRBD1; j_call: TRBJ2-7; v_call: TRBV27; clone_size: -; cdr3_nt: TGTGCCAGCACTTCCGGGACAGGTAACAAGCAGTACTTC; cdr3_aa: CASTSGTGNKQYF
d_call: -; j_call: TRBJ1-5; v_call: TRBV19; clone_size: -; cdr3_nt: TGTGCCAGCAGCCGGGGAGCCTACAATCAGCCCCAGCATTTT; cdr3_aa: CASSRGAYNQPQHF
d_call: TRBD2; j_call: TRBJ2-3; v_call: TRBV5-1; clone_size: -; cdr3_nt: TGCGCCAGCAGCTTGGGAATCGAAGCGGGAGTGGCAGATACGCAGTATTTT; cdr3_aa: CASSLGIEAGVADTQYF
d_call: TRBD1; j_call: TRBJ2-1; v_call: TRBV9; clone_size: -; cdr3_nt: TGTGCCAGCAGCGAAGCGACAGGGGGCGCCCAAGGTGAGCAGTTCTTC; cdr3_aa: CASSEATGGAQGEQFF